This record concerns one TCR beta chain sequence. Stable or active relapsing-remitting multiple sclerosis, untreated and meeting revised McDonald criteria, defined the controls. It was with random hexamers that 0.5 to 1 ug RNA was reverse transcribed. From the immunoSEQ multiplex PCR reads, TCRdb called clonotypes with MiXCR, one entry per CDR3 protein. The sample carries around 200,000 distinct CDR3 sequences, around 95% recorded once. The data originate from a study of CD8 T cells in Susac syndrome. The source is a human donor with multiple sclerosis. Sequencing input: CD4+ T cells from PBMCs.

This chain's CDR3 is CASSRRQGGVSDTEAFF. The CDR3 DNA is TGTGCCAGCTCACGAAGACAGGGGGGTGTTTCGGACACTGAAGCTTTCTTT. This chain links TRBV18 with TRBJ1-1; 9 positions agree with TRBD1. Germline V gene data show CDR1 as KGHSH and CDR2 as LQKENI. There are 17 residues in the CDR3. Trimming cost V 4 bases and J 3 bases; bases outside gene matches: 12.